One sample yielded the 32 T cell receptor beta chains listed below, sequenced in a study of T cell responses to AZD1222 COVID-19 vaccine. Sequencing used immunoSEQ multiplex PCR; TCRdb keeps in-frame clones, though not all of them. The sample has around 160,000 clones; about 91% are singletons. The source was peripheral blood, collected 28 days after the second AZD1222 dose. Receptors were obtained from an adult who received the AZD1222 COVID-19 vaccine.

The chain carries TRBV4-3 and TRBJ2-1; TRBD2 agrees at 13 bases. Germline CDR1 is LGHNA and CDR2 is YSLEER. The CDR3 totals 17 residues. Losses at the gene ends were 4 bases for V and 7 bases for J; bases not matched to a gene: 10. The CDR3 protein is CASSLTSGRAERNEQFF. The DNA of the CDR3 is TGCGCCAGCAGCCTAACTAGCGGGAGGGCCGAGAGAAATGAGCAGTTCTTC.

V gene TRBV7-9 combines with J gene TRBJ1-1; the D gene is possibly TRBD1 (5 bases). The CDR3 loop spans 13 amino acids. The germline V and J ends were trimmed by 1 base and 3 bases, with 6 bases remaining between them. The germline gives CDR1 SEHNR, CDR2 FQNEAQ (reference sequence). The CDR3 bases are TGTGCCAGCAGCTTAGGGGGGGACACTGAAGCTTTCTTT. The encoded protein is CASSLGGDTEAFF.

The chain couples TRBV9 to TRBJ2-7; 10 nucleotides align to TRBD2. The V segment lost 3 bases and the J segment 2 bases; nucleotides outside the gene matches: 5. The germline gives CDR1 SGDLS, CDR2 YYNGEE. The CDR3 runs to 15 residues. CDR3 in DNA: TGTGCCAGCAGCGCTGGGACTAGCGCGACCTACGAGCAGTACTTC. It translates to CASSAGTSATYEQYF. The full variable domain, rest sourced from reference TRBV9 and TRBJ2-7, is DSGVTQTPKHLITATGQRVTLRCSPRSGDLSVYWYQQSLDQGLQFLIQYYNGEERAKGNILERFSAQQFPDLHSELNLSSLELGDSALYFCASSAGTSATYEQYFGPGTRLTVT.

The chain employs TRBV6-2 or TRBV6-3 and TRBJ1-5; a weak D match, TRBD1 (5 bases). The CDR3 loop spans 16 amino acids. With 0 bases removed from V and 1 base from J, the gap between germline ends came to 10 bases. Germline CDR1 is MNHEY and CDR2 is SVGEGT. The chain's CDR3 is CASSYSGTGSNQPQHF. DNA for the CDR3: TGTGCCAGCAGTTACTCTGGGACGGGCAGCAATCAGCCCCAGCATTTT.

The sample holds one count of this clone. The CDR3 DNA follows: TGTGCCAGCAGCAGAGACAGGGGTATCGGGGAGCTGTTTTTT. Translating gives CASSRDRGIGELFF. This chain links TRBV6-5 with TRBJ2-2, with TRBD1 matching over 8 bases. This CDR3 has 14 residues. The germline V gene has CDR1 MNHEY and CDR2 SVGAGI. Losses at the gene ends were 6 bases for V and 7 bases for J; bases not matched to a gene: 7.

The rearrangement links TRBV3-1 (or the pseudogene TRBV3-2) to TRBJ1-2, with D uncertain. Germline loops: CDR1 LGHDT, CDR2 YNNKEL (reference sequence). The V end lost 1 base, the J end lost 4 bases, and 13 bases lay between the germline ends. This CDR3 region has 15 residues. The CDR3 coding sequence is TGTGCCAGCAGCCAAGTATTAACAGCTCTCTATGGCTACACCTTC. Translating gives CASSQVLTALYGYTF.

Notes on this clone: The sample carries other DNA sequences with the same CDR3. V and J are TRBV6-2 or TRBV6-3 and TRBJ1-2; D gene ambiguous. Per the germline V gene, CDR1 is MNHEY and CDR2 is SVGEGT. Trimming took 0 bases from V and 4 from J, leaving 12 bases between them. This CDR3 spans 15 amino acids. The chain's CDR3 is CASSYSETSIYGYTF. The CDR3 DNA sequence: TGTGCCAGCAGTTACTCAGAGACCTCTATCTATGGCTACACCTTC.

A remark on this clone: Distinct nucleotide sequences in the sample also encode this CDR3. This chain joins TRBV5-1 and TRBJ1-6; 9 bases are a match to TRBD1. V gave up 4 bases and J gave up 8 bases; unmatched junction bases: 4. The germline CDR1 and CDR2 sequences are SGHRS and YFSETQ. The CDR3 has 14 residues. Here the CDR3 DNA reads TGCGCCAGCAGCCTGGACAGGGGTGATTCACCCCTCCACTTT. Amino acids: CASSLDRGDSPLHF. The complete variable domain, with remaining parts taken from reference TRBV5-1 and TRBJ1-6, reads KAGVTQTPRYLIKTRGQQVTLSCSPISGHRSVSWYQQTPGQGLQFLFEYFSETQRNKGNFPGRFSGRQFSNSRSEMNVSTLELGDSALYLCASSLDRGDSPLHFGNGTRLTVT.

The V call is TRBV28, the J call TRBJ1-3; D gene ambiguous. V was shortened by 5 bases and J by 1 base, with 18 bases between the two germline ends. The CDR3 is 17 amino acids. Looked up from germline, CDR1 is MDHEN and CDR2 is SYDVKM. The DNA for the CDR3 is TGTGCCAGCAGTCTAGGACCCGGACGGCCTTCTGGAAACACCATATATTTT. This sequence encodes CASSLGPGRPSGNTIYF.

The CDR3 spells CASSYGYSPNYGYTF. The CDR3 DNA reads TGTGCCAGCAGTTACGGCTACAGCCCTAACTATGGCTACACCTTC. The chain recombines TRBV6-5 with TRBJ1-2; D unclear. Trimming shortened V by 2 bases and J by 0 bases, and 10 bases separated the two germline ends. CDR1 is MNHEY, CDR2 SVGAGI, per germline. There are 15 residues in the CDR3.

This clone was detected only a few times. The chain couples TRBV4-2 to TRBJ2-5, with D possibly being TRBD2 (6 bases). Trimming took off 1 base at V and 5 bases at J, with 14 bases between the two ends. Germline CDR1 LGHNA, CDR2 YNFKEQ. This CDR3 has 15 residues. The CDR3 loop reads CASSQVGAGGETQYF. CDR3 DNA: TGTGCCAGCAGCCAAGTAGGGGCCGGAGGGGAGACCCAGTACTTC.

This chain connects TRBV9 to TRBJ1-2; 7 nucleotides match TRBD1. CDR1 is SGDLS, CDR2 YYNGEE, per germline. The CDR3 spans 15 residues. The ends lost 7 bases at V and 4 bases at J; junction bases unmatched: 13. The CDR3 protein is CASALEGALPYGYTF. The CDR3 DNA sequence: TGTGCCAGCGCCTTGGAGGGGGCGCTTCCCTATGGCTACACCTTC.

This clone showed up just once. This rearrangement joins TRBV9 to TRBJ1-3; no clear D gene. This CDR3 has 14 amino acids. Germline loops: CDR1 SGDLS, CDR2 YYNGEE. V shed 3 bases and J shed 4 bases, with 11 bases lying between them. The CDR3 region is CASSARNVGNTIYF. The CDR3 DNA is TGTGCCAGCAGCGCCCGGAATGTCGGAAACACCATATATTTT. Looking up the rest from reference TRBV9 and TRBJ1-3 gives the full variable domain: DSGVTQTPKHLITATGQRVTLRCSPRSGDLSVYWYQQSLDQGLQFLIQYYNGEERAKGNILERFSAQQFPDLHSELNLSSLELGDSALYFCASSARNVGNTIYFGEGSWLTVV.

The chain combines TRBV5-4 with TRBJ1-2; 9 nucleotides align to TRBD1. This CDR3 is 15 amino acids long. With 5 bases clipped from V and 2 bases from J, the junction kept 7 bases outside the gene matches. Germline V CDR1 and CDR2: SGHNT, YYREEE (reference sequence). This CDR3 is CASSQPGTGNYGYTF. CDR3 sequence (DNA): TGTGCCAGCAGTCAACCCGGGACAGGGAACTATGGCTACACCTTC.

The chain has TRBV27 and TRBJ1-5; no reliable D call. The CDR3 length is 14 residues. With 1 base removed from V and 5 bases from J, the gap between germline ends came to 9 bases. Germline V CDR1 and CDR2: MNHEY, SMNVEV (reference sequence). For the CDR3, the DNA is TGTGCCAGCAGTTTATTCGCCGGATATCAGCCCCAGCATTTT. As protein: CASSLFAGYQPQHF.

The rearrangement joins TRBV27 to TRBJ2-5; D is perhaps TRBD2 (5 bases). The germline V gene has CDR1 MNHEY and CDR2 SMNVEV (reference sequence). The CDR3 totals 15 residues. The germline V and J ends were trimmed by 1 base and 5 bases, with 14 bases remaining between them. CDR3 coding DNA: TGTGCCAGCAGTTTATTCGGCGGCCCGGGGGAGACCCAGTACTTC. Its translation is CASSLFGGPGETQYF.

The chain is built from TRBV28 and TRBJ1-1; D is uncertain. Germline CDR1 MDHEN, CDR2 SYDVKM. The CDR3 is 14 amino acids. V gave up 4 bases and J gave up 2 bases, with 11 bases separating them. This CDR3 is CASSSGRSNTEAFF. In nucleotides, the CDR3 is TGTGCCAGCAGTTCCGGGAGGTCCAACACTGAAGCTTTCTTT.

CDR3 sequence reads: CASSHPGGRSYNEQFF. Here the CDR3 DNA reads TGTGCCAGCAGCCACCCAGGGGGCAGGTCCTACAATGAGCAGTTCTTC. V gene TRBV3-1 (or the pseudogene TRBV3-2) combines with J gene TRBJ2-1; 8 bases are a match to TRBD1. The CDR3 spans 16 residues. Germline-derived CDR1 and CDR2 are LGHDT and YNNKEL (reference sequence). The V segment lost 3 bases and the J segment 1 base; nucleotides outside the gene matches: 5.

This clone was detected once. The chain couples TRBV11-3 to TRBJ2-1; D is undetermined. The CDR3 runs to 14 residues. Trimming left V 5 bases short and J 5 bases short, with 13 bases between. Per germline, CDR1 SGHNT and CDR2 YENEEA. CDR3 DNA: TGTGCCAGCAGCCCACGCCTAGGAGACAATGAGCAGTTCTTC. This codes for CASSPRLGDNEQFF.

The rearrangement uses TRBV3-1 (or the pseudogene TRBV3-2) and TRBJ2-3; either TRBD1 or TRBD2 may fit D (5 bases each). In germline, CDR1 is LGHDT, CDR2 YNNKEL (reference sequence). The CDR3 totals 17 residues. Trimming stripped 2 bases from V and 2 bases from J, with 17 bases between. CDR3 protein: CASSQTGTLGPTDTQYF. The CDR3 bases are TGTGCCAGCAGCCAAACCGGGACCCTTGGGCCCACAGATACGCAGTATTTT.

Concerning this clone: Additional DNA sequences in this sample encode the identical CDR3. The V gene is TRBV3-1 (or the pseudogene TRBV3-2), the J gene TRBJ1-1; the D is unclear. The CDR3 length is 13 residues. V was shortened by 3 bases and J by 1 base, with 6 bases between the two germline ends. Per the germline V gene, CDR1 is LGHDT and CDR2 is YNNKEL (reference sequence). CDR3 sequence reads: CASSQGGNTEAFF. The CDR3 DNA reads as TGTGCCAGCAGCCAGGGAGGGAACACTGAAGCTTTCTTT.

This rearrangement joins TRBV7-3 to TRBJ2-1, with 10 bases identical to TRBD2. Germline loops: CDR1 SGHTA, CDR2 FQGTGA. V trimming: 3 bases; J trimming: 6 bases; junction bases outside the gene matches: 11. The CDR3 has 17 residues. CDR3 coding DNA: TGTGCCAGCAGCTTTGGGACTAGCGCGAGTAGCGGCAATGAGCAGTTCTTC. It translates to CASSFGTSASSGNEQFF.

This chain connects TRBV11-3 to TRBJ1-1, with D hard to call. The CDR3 extends over 13 amino acids. Germline V gene sequence: CDR1 SGHNT, CDR2 YENEEA. Between the trimmed V and J ends, which lost 8 bases and 0 bases, there was a span of 10 bases. In DNA, the CDR3 is TGTGCCAGCGCCCCACGGGTGAACACTGAAGCTTTCTTT. Translated: CASAPRVNTEAFF.

This chain connects TRBV6-4 to TRBJ1-2; 8 bases map to TRBD1. CDR1 is MRHNA, CDR2 SNTAGT, per germline. This CDR3 comprises 16 residues. V lost 1 base to trimming and J lost 7 bases; unmatched junction nucleotides: 11. CDR3 region: CASSDFYRGLKSGYTF. CDR3 nucleotide sequence: TGTGCCAGCAGTGACTTTTACAGGGGGTTAAAGAGTGGCTACACCTTC.

The chain employs TRBV5-6 and TRBJ1-4; D perhaps matches TRBD1 (6 bases). The CDR3 is 16 amino acids. V dropped 4 bases and J dropped 6 bases, with 19 bases sitting between them. From germline, CDR1 is SGHDT and CDR2 YYEEEE. CDR3 sequence reads: CASSGNSRGFDEKLFF. The CDR3 coding sequence is TGTGCCAGCAGCGGGAACTCCAGGGGATTTGATGAAAAACTGTTTTTT. The variable domain in full, completed from reference TRBV5-6 and TRBJ1-4, reads DAGVTQSPTHLIKTRGQQVTLRCSPKSGHDTVSWYQQALGQGPQFIFQYYEEEERQRGNFPDRFSGHQFPNYSSELNVNALLLGDSALYLCASSGNSRGFDEKLFFGSGTQLSVL.

The chain combines TRBV7-9 with TRBJ2-5, with a weak D call TRBD2 (5 bases). CDR1 SEHNR and CDR2 FQNEAQ come from the germline V gene (reference sequence). This CDR3 contains 19 residues. Trimming cost V 6 bases and J 5 bases, with 31 bases left between them. The CDR3 loop reads CASSQVSLQISGLAETQYF. In nucleotides, the CDR3 is TGTGCCAGCAGTCAAGTTTCCCTACAAATATCCGGGTTAGCGGAGACCCAGTACTTC.

The chain uses TRBV4-3 and TRBJ1-1; no firm D call. V lost 4 bases, J lost 5 bases, and 11 bases lay in between. Germline V gene data show CDR1 as LGHNA and CDR2 as YSLEER. This CDR3 comprises 13 residues. The chain's CDR3 is CASSPTVGTEAFF. In DNA, the CDR3 is TGCGCCAGCAGCCCGACGGTGGGGACTGAAGCTTTCTTT.

The chain is built from TRBV7-9 and TRBJ1-4; no firm D call. This CDR3 is 14 amino acids long. The germline V gene encodes CDR1 SEHNR and CDR2 FQNEAQ (reference sequence). The V gene lost 6 bases and the J gene lost 6 bases, with 14 bases spanning the gap. The CDR3 reads CASSSDEPYEKLFF. The CDR3 DNA reads TGTGCCAGCAGTTCCGACGAGCCTTATGAAAAACTGTTTTTT.

This clone was observed once. This chain uses TRBV6-1 with TRBJ1-4; a possible D gene is TRBD1 (5 bases). V lost 1 base to trimming and J lost 8 bases, with 11 bases between them. Per the germline V gene, CDR1 is MNHNS and CDR2 is SASEGT. The CDR3 is made up of 14 amino acids. The CDR3 region is CASSEGGEGEKLFF. CDR3 nucleotide sequence: TGTGCCAGCAGTGAAGGGGGAGAGGGGGAAAAACTGTTTTTT.

The V gene is TRBV19, the J gene TRBJ1-1; no reliable D call. The CDR3 is 13 amino acids. Germline V gene data show CDR1 as LNHDA and CDR2 as SQIVND (reference sequence). V was shortened by 1 base and J by 1 base, with 4 bases between the two germline ends. The CDR3 spells CASSIGENTEAFF. CDR3 sequence (DNA): TGTGCCAGTAGTATAGGGGAGAACACTGAAGCTTTCTTT.

V gene TRBV9 combines with J gene TRBJ2-1, with D possibly TRBD2 on 5 matching bases. Trimming took 0 bases from V and 0 from J, leaving 13 bases between them. The V gene's germline CDR1 is SGDLS and CDR2 YYNGEE. The CDR3 is made up of 17 amino acids. This CDR3 is CASSVDGPGSSYNEQFF. CDR3 DNA sequence: TGTGCCAGCAGCGTAGATGGTCCGGGAAGCTCCTACAATGAGCAGTTCTTC.

CDR3 DNA: TGTGCCAGCAGCCGGAAACGCAACTATGGCTACACCTTC. Amino acid sequence: CASSRKRNYGYTF. The V gene is TRBV12-3 or TRBV12-4, the J gene TRBJ1-2; D gene unclear. The CDR3 loop spans 13 amino acids. V gave up 6 bases and J gave up 2 bases, with 10 bases separating them.